This is a list of T cell receptor beta chains from one sample in a study of blood T cell repertoires in COVID-19. Profiling relied on immunoSEQ multiplex PCR, and the TCRdb table lists in-frame clones only, not all of them. Of 90,000 to 130,000 clones in the sample, around four fifths are singletons; the top ten hold 0.83%. Material for sequencing was peripheral blood. These receptor sequences come from a woman aged 65 to 85 with acute or convalescent COVID-19. CDR3s include the opening cysteine and the closing phenylalanine or tryptophan. Each record gives: CDR3 protein, CDR3 DNA, J gene, V gene, D gene, clone size. A D gene is named only where the DNA matches it firmly. Only some rows state a clone size, as once, few, many or a class for expanded clones.

cdr3_aa: CASSRGREETQYF; cdr3_nt: TGTGCCAGCAGCAGGGGGCGGGAAGAGACCCAGTACTTC; j_call: TRBJ2-5; v_call: TRBV7-3; d_call: TRBD1; clone_size: .
cdr3_aa: CASSFRDGRWYEQFF; cdr3_nt: TGTGCCAGCAGCTTCAGGGATGGTCGATGGTATGAGCAGTTCTTC; j_call: TRBJ2-1; v_call: TRBV5-6; d_call: .; clone_size: .
cdr3_aa: CASSIGTGDYGYTF; cdr3_nt: TGTGCCAGTAGTATAGGGACAGGGGATTATGGCTACACCTTC; j_call: TRBJ1-2; v_call: TRBV19; d_call: TRBD1; clone_size: .
cdr3_aa: CASSLVLETQYF; cdr3_nt: TGTGCCAGCAGTTTAGTCTTAGAGACCCAGTACTTC; j_call: TRBJ2-5; v_call: TRBV12-3/TRBV12-4; d_call: .; clone_size: .
cdr3_aa: CASNPFRGETQYF; cdr3_nt: TGTGCCAGCAACCCATTCAGGGGGGAGACCCAGTACTTC; j_call: TRBJ2-5; v_call: TRBV6-2/TRBV6-3; d_call: TRBD1; clone_size: .
cdr3_aa: CASSEEALHF; cdr3_nt: TGTGCCAGCAGCGAGGAAGCCCTCCACTTT; j_call: TRBJ1-6; v_call: TRBV21-1; d_call: .; clone_size: .
cdr3_aa: CASSQDWTGGFFLDTEAFF; cdr3_nt: TGCGCCAGCAGCCAAGATTGGACAGGGGGCTTCTTCCTGGACACTGAAGCTTTCTTT; j_call: TRBJ1-1; v_call: TRBV4-1; d_call: TRBD1; clone_size: .
cdr3_aa: CASSLGDRGREKLFF; cdr3_nt: TGTGCCAGCAGTTTAGGGGACAGGGGGCGCGAAAAACTGTTTTTT; j_call: TRBJ1-4; v_call: TRBV28; d_call: TRBD1; clone_size: .
cdr3_aa: CASSEGGTENNEQFF; cdr3_nt: TGTGCCAGCAGTGAAGGAGGGACAGAAAACAATGAGCAGTTCTTC; j_call: TRBJ2-1; v_call: TRBV2; d_call: TRBD1; clone_size: .
cdr3_aa: CASSQENRGLRETQYF; cdr3_nt: TGTGCCAGCAGCCAAGAGAACAGGGGGTTGCGGGAGACCCAGTACTTC; j_call: TRBJ2-5; v_call: TRBV3-1/TRBV3-2; d_call: TRBD1; clone_size: once
cdr3_aa: CASSFSTGQVQETQYF; cdr3_nt: TGTGCCAGCAGCTTTTCAACGGGACAGGTTCAAGAGACCCAGTACTTC; j_call: TRBJ2-5; v_call: TRBV7-8; d_call: TRBD1; clone_size: .
cdr3_aa: CASKVQINQPQHF; cdr3_nt: TGTGCCAGCAAGGTACAGATTAATCAGCCCCAGCATTTT; j_call: TRBJ1-5; v_call: TRBV6-5; d_call: .; clone_size: .
cdr3_aa: CASDRGPNTGELFF; cdr3_nt: TGTGCCAGCGATCGTGGCCCGAACACCGGGGAGCTGTTTTTT; j_call: TRBJ2-2; v_call: TRBV2; d_call: .; clone_size: .
cdr3_aa: CASSPVGLAGVNTGELFF; cdr3_nt: TGTGCCAGCAGCCCGGTTGGCCTAGCGGGAGTTAACACCGGGGAGCTGTTTTTT; j_call: TRBJ2-2; v_call: TRBV28; d_call: TRBD2; clone_size: .
cdr3_aa: CASSILGQSNQPQHF; cdr3_nt: TGTGCCAGTAGTATTTTAGGACAGAGCAATCAGCCCCAGCATTTT; j_call: TRBJ1-5; v_call: TRBV19; d_call: .; clone_size: once
cdr3_aa: CASSRDSNTGELFF; cdr3_nt: TGTGCCAGTAGTAGGGACAGTAACACCGGGGAGCTGTTTTTT; j_call: TRBJ2-2; v_call: TRBV19; d_call: TRBD1; clone_size: .
cdr3_aa: CASSARQGLNTEAFF; cdr3_nt: TGTGCCAGTAGTGCAAGACAGGGATTGAACACTGAAGCTTTCTTT; j_call: TRBJ1-1; v_call: TRBV19; d_call: TRBD1; clone_size: .
cdr3_aa: CASSLDRDTGELFF; cdr3_nt: TGTGCCAGCAGCTTAGATCGAGACACCGGGGAGCTGTTTTTT; j_call: TRBJ2-2; v_call: TRBV11-2; d_call: .; clone_size: once
cdr3_aa: CASSPRLDILLGYTF; cdr3_nt: TGTGCCAGCAGCCCCCGATTGGACATCCTGTTGGGCTACACCTTC; j_call: TRBJ1-2; v_call: TRBV5-5; d_call: .; clone_size: .
cdr3_aa: CATSRAPLETQYF; cdr3_nt: TGTGCCACCAGCAGAGCCCCTCTTGAGACCCAGTACTTC; j_call: TRBJ2-5; v_call: TRBV15; d_call: .; clone_size: once
cdr3_aa: CASSDPADPGGSEQFF; cdr3_nt: TGCGCCAGCAGTGACCCCGCGGACCCTGGGGGGAGTGAGCAGTTCTTC; j_call: TRBJ2-1; v_call: TRBV10-2; d_call: .; clone_size: once
cdr3_aa: CASSYQGATNTEAFF; cdr3_nt: TGTGCCAGCAGTTATCAAGGGGCTACGAACACTGAAGCTTTCTTT; j_call: TRBJ1-1; v_call: TRBV28; d_call: .; clone_size: .
cdr3_aa: CASTMGGLGAFF; cdr3_nt: TGTGCCAGCACCATGGGGGGTTTGGGGGCTTTCTTT; j_call: TRBJ1-1; v_call: TRBV28; d_call: .; clone_size: few
cdr3_aa: CASSGGTGERTADTQYF; cdr3_nt: TGTGCCAGCAGCGGAGGGACAGGGGAACGGACGGCAGATACGCAGTATTTT; j_call: TRBJ2-3; v_call: TRBV9; d_call: TRBD1; clone_size: .
cdr3_aa: CASRGQGAYNEQFF; cdr3_nt: TGTGCCAGCAGGGGACAGGGCGCCTACAATGAGCAGTTCTTC; j_call: TRBJ2-1; v_call: TRBV2; d_call: TRBD1; clone_size: .
cdr3_aa: CASSQVGDNSPLHF; cdr3_nt: TGTGCCAGCAGCCAAGTAGGGGATAATTCACCCCTCCACTTT; j_call: TRBJ1-6; v_call: TRBV3-1/TRBV3-2; d_call: .; clone_size: .